This TCR beta chain was found in a study of control samples from healthy donors and cancer patients. V was pared by 5 bases and J by 6 bases, with 15 bases of the junction left unmatched. Germline V gene data show CDR1 as SGHAT and CDR2 as FQNNGV. The CDR3 contains 16 residues. TCRdb keeps only in-frame clones here, not all; method: immunoSEQ multiplex PCR. The sample holds 150,000 to 200,000 clones, around 94% seen once. The sequenced sample consisted of blood. The chain uses TRBV11-2 and TRBJ2-7, with TRBD1 matching over 8 bases. This TCR was sampled from a man aged 25-45 years in good health. CDR3 in amino acids: CASSTGSGTGSPEQYF. The CDR3 DNA is TGTGCCAGCAGCACCGGTAGTGGGACAGGTTCCCCCGAGCAGTACTTC.